The 3 T cell receptor beta chains given below trace back to one sample, sequenced in a study of control samples from healthy donors and cancer patients. TCRdb keeps only in-frame clones here, not all; method: immunoSEQ multiplex PCR. The sample shows over 200,000 clones, approximately 80% of them seen only once. The material sequenced was PBMCs. The origin of the receptors is a woman aged 55-75 years with lung cancer.

The chain uses TRBV18 and TRBJ1-6; D uncertain. Per the germline V gene, CDR1 is KGHSH and CDR2 is LQKENI. The CDR3 is 13 amino acids. Trimming stripped 1 base from V and 10 bases from J, with 8 bases between. The CDR3 sequence is CASSPRVDSPLHF. The DNA of the CDR3 is TGTGCCAGCTCACCACGGGTAGACTCACCCCTCCACTTT.

As concerns this clone: A read error may account for a junction end that differs from germline. The CDR3 DNA reads TGTGCTAGCAGCTTCACCCGAGGGGATACGCAGTATTTT. Its protein is CASSFTRGDTQYF. This chain connects TRBV7-7 to TRBJ2-3, with a possible D match to TRBD2 (5 bases). The CDR3 runs 13 residues. Per germline, CDR1 SSHAT and CDR2 FNYEAQ (reference sequence).

The J gene is TRBJ2-1, the V gene TRBV5-1, with 11 bases lining up with TRBD2. This CDR3 is 16 amino acids long. The V gene end was trimmed by 4 bases and the J gene end by 0 bases; junction bases not matched to a gene: 3. From germline, CDR1 is SGHRS and CDR2 YFSETQ. Here the CDR3 DNA reads TGCGCCAGCAGCCTCACTAGCGGGAGCTCCTACAATGAGCAGTTCTTC. Its protein is CASSLTSGSSYNEQFF.